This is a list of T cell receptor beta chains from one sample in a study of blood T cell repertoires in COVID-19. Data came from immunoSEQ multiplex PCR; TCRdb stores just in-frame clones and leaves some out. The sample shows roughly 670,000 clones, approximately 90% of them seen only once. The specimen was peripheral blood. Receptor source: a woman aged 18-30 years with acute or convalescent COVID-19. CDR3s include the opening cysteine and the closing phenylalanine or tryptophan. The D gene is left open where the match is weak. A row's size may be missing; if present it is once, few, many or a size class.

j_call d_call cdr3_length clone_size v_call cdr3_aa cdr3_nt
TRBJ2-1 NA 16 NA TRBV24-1 CATSDPTGSGYNEQFF TGTGCCACCAGTGATCCAACAGGGTCCGGCTACAATGAGCAGTTCTTC
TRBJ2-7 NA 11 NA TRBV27 CASSNNYEQYF TGTGCCAGCAGTAACAACTACGAGCAGTACTTC
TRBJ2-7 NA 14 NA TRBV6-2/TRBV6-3 CASSPVWQTYEQYF TGTGCCAGCAGTCCCGTCTGGCAAACCTACGAGCAGTACTTC
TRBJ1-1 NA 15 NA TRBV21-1 CASSKGVGLGTEAFF NA
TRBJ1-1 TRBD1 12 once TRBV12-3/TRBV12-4 CASSFPRGRAFF TGTGCCAGCAGTTTCCCCAGGGGGCGAGCTTTCTTT
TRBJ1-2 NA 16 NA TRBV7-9 CASSLGFGLINYGYTF TGTGCCAGCAGCTTAGGTTTCGGGTTAATAAACTATGGCTACACCTTC
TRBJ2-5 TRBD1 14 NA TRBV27 CASSLAGGGETQYF TGTGCCAGCAGTTTAGCAGGGGGTGGAGAGACCCAGTACTTC
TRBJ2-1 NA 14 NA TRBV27 CASSPRLIYNEQFF TGTGCCAGCAGTCCCCGACTGATCTACAATGAGCAGTTCTTC
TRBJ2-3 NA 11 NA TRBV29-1 CSVIRTDTQYF TGCAGCGTCATCCGGACAGATACGCAGTATTTT
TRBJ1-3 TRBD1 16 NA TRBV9 CASSAGDRDPGNTIYF TGTGCCAGCAGCGCGGGGGACAGGGATCCTGGAAACACCATATATTTT
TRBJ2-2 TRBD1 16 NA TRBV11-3 CASSIRGQGSTGELFF TGTGCCAGCAGCATTAGGGGACAGGGAAGCACCGGGGAGCTGTTTTTT
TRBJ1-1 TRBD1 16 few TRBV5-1 CASSSLTGGMNTEAFF TGCGCCAGCAGCTCCCTGACAGGGGGCATGAACACTGAAGCTTTCTTT
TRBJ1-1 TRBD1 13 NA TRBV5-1 CASRNQGAEGAFF TGCGCCAGCAGGAATCAGGGGGCGGAGGGAGCTTTCTTT
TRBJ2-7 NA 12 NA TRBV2 CASKDRGYEQYF TGTGCCAGCAAAGACCGGGGCTACGAGCAGTACTTC
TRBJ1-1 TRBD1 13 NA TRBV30 CAWTVGQGTEAFF TGTGCCTGGACTGTGGGACAGGGCACTGAAGCTTTCTTT
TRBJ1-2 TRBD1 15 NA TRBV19 CASSISAGQPYGYTF TGTGCCAGTAGTATCTCCGCGGGACAGCCCTATGGCTACACCTTC
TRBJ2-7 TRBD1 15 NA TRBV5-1 CASSFLGTGGYEQYF TGCGCCAGCAGTTTTTTAGGGACAGGGGGCTACGAGCAGTACTTC
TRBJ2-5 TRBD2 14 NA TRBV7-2 CASTRTSGQETQYF TGTGCCAGCACAAGGACTAGCGGACAAGAGACCCAGTACTTC
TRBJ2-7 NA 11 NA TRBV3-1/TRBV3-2 CASSQDANSYF TGTGCCAGCAGCCAAGATGCAAACTCGTACTTC
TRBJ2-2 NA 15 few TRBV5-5 CASNPSDRNTGELFF TGTGCCAGCAACCCCTCGGACAGGAACACCGGGGAGCTGTTTTTT
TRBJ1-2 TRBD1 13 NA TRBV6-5 CASRRQGNYGYTF TGTGCCAGCAGACGACAGGGAAACTATGGCTACACCTTC
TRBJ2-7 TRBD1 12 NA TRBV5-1 CASSLQGDEQYF TGCGCCAGCAGCTTACAGGGGGACGAGCAGTACTTC
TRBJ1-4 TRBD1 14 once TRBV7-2 CASSPDRGGEKLFF TGTGCCAGCAGCCCCGACAGGGGAGGTGAAAAACTGTTTTTT
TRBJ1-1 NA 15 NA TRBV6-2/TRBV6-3 CASSYWGRPGTEAFF TGTGCCAGCAGTTACTGGGGGAGGCCTGGCACTGAAGCTTTCTTT
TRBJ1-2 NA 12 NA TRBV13 CASSLANYGYTF TGTGCCAGCAGCTTAGCGAACTATGGCTACACCTTC
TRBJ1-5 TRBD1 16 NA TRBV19 CASRRVQGATNQPQHF TGTGCCAGTAGAAGGGTCCAGGGGGCTACAAATCAGCCCCAGCATTTT
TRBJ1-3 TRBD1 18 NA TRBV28 CASSPGTGLKGGGNTIYF TGTGCCAGCAGTCCCGGGACAGGGCTCAAAGGGGGAGGAAACACCATATATTTT
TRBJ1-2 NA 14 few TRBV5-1 CASSLKGDPGGYTF TGCGCCAGCAGCTTGAAGGGGGACCCAGGGGGCTACACCTTC
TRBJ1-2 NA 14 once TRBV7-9 CASSLGSVVYGYTF TGTGCCAGCAGCTTAGGGTCGGTTGTCTATGGCTACACCTTC
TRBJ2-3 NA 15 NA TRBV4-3 CASSQLTGAADTQYF TGCGCCAGCAGCCAACTGACAGGAGCAGCAGATACGCAGTATTTT
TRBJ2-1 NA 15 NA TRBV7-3 CASSLDASSYNEQFF TGTGCCAGCAGCCTGGATGCTAGCTCCTACAATGAGCAGTTCTTC
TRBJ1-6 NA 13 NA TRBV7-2 CASSFRDNSPLHF TGTGCCAGCAGTTTTCGGGATAATTCACCCCTCCACTTT
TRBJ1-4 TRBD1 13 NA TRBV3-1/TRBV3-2 CASSRDRVKKLFF TGTGCCAGCAGCCGGGACAGGGTAAAAAAACTGTTTTTT
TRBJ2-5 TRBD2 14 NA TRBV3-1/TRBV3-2 CASSVSGGAGTQYF TGTGCCAGCAGCGTAAGCGGGGGGGCAGGGACCCAGTACTTC
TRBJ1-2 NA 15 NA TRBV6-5 CASSYTVRGNYGYTF TGTGCCAGCAGTTACACAGTCAGGGGTAACTATGGCTACACCTTC
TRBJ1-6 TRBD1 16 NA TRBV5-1 CASSRTGEIYNSPLHF TGCGCCAGCAGCCGAACAGGGGAAATCTATAATTCACCCCTCCACTTT
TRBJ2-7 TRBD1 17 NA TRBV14 CASSQVSGTGALYEQYF TGTGCCAGCAGCCAAGTATCCGGGACAGGGGCCCTCTACGAGCAGTACTTC
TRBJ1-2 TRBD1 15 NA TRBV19 CASTPIGQANYGYTF TGTGCCAGTACCCCAATCGGACAGGCCAACTATGGCTACACCTTC
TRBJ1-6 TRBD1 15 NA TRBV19 CASRSTGTDNSPLHF TGTGCCAGTAGATCAACCGGGACAGATAATTCACCCCTCCACTTT
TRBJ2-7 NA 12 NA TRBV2 CASSHETGQQYF TGTGCCAGCAGTCACGAGACAGGCCAGCAGTACTTC
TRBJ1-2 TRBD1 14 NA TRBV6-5 CASSYRQGAGGYTF TGTGCCAGCAGTTACAGGCAGGGGGCTGGGGGCTACACCTTC
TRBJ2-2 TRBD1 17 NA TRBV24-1 CATSDTGQGANTGELFF TGTGCCACCAGTGACACGGGACAGGGAGCGAACACCGGGGAGCTGTTTTTT
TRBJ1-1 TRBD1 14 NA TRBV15 CATSRGTGRTEAFF TGTGCCACCAGCAGAGGGACAGGTAGAACTGAAGCTTTCTTT
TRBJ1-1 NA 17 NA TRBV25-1 CASSPGEREGLNTEAFF TGTGCCAGCAGTCCAGGGGAGCGGGAAGGCCTGAACACTGAAGCTTTCTTT
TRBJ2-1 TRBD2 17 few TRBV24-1 CATSGRVASGVYNEQFF TGTGCCACCAGTGGCCGGGTGGCTAGCGGGGTCTACAATGAGCAGTTCTTC
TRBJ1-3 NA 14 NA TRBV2 CASIWGRSGNTIYF TGTGCCAGCATTTGGGGGCGAAGTGGAAACACCATATATTTT
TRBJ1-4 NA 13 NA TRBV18 CASSPLREEKLFF TGTGCCAGCTCACCTTTACGAGAGGAAAAACTGTTTTTT
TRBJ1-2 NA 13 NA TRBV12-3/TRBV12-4 CASSLDRIYGYTF TGTGCCAGCAGTCTAGACAGGATCTATGGCTACACCTTC
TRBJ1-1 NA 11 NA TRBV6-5 CASRDSTEAFF TGTGCCAGCAGGGACAGCACTGAAGCTTTCTTT
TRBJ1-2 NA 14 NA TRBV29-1 CSVDAGGANYGYTF TGCAGCGTTGATGCGGGGGGGGCCAACTATGGCTACACCTTC
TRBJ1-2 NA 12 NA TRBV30 CAWRTGAEGYTF TGTGCCTGGAGAACTGGGGCAGAAGGTTACACCTTC
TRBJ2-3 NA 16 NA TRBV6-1 CASSESRTRSTDTQYF TGTGCCAGCAGTGAGTCGAGAACCCGTAGCACAGATACGCAGTATTTT
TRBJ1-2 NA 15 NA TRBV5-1 CASNPSQGIVQGYTF TGCGCCAGCAACCCTAGTCAGGGTATTGTACAGGGCTACACCTTC
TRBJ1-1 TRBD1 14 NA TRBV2 CASSWTGGPTEAFF TGTGCCAGCAGTTGGACAGGGGGCCCCACTGAAGCTTTCTTT
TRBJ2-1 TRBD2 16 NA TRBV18 CASSVFSGVMYNEQFF TGTGCCAGCTCAGTATTTAGCGGGGTAATGTACAATGAGCAGTTCTTC
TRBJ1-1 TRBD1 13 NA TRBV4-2 CASSQVDREVAFF TGTGCCAGCAGCCAAGTGGACAGGGAAGTAGCTTTCTTT
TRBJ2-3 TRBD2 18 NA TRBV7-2 CASSRRGRGVGGTDTQYF TGTGCCAGCAGCCGCCGGGGGCGGGGGGTAGGTGGCACAGATACGCAGTATTTT
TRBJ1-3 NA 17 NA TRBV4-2 CASSHDPTRSAGNTIYF TGTGCCAGCAGCCATGACCCGACTAGGTCGGCTGGAAACACCATATATTTT
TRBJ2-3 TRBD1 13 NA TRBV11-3 CASSLTGRVSQYF TGTGCCAGCAGCTTGACAGGGCGGGTTTCGCAGTATTTT